This passage covers 5 T cell receptor beta chains from one sample sequenced in a study of blood T cell repertoires in COVID-19. Assay: immunoSEQ multiplex PCR; the TCRdb copy retains only in-frame clones and omits some. The sample shows tens of thousands of clones, over 75% of them seen only once. The sequencing sample was made of peripheral blood. These receptors all stem from a man aged 70-80 years with COVID-19, enrolled during active disease.

This clone was seen just once. The chain has TRBV29-1 and TRBJ1-4; possibly TRBD1 for D (5 bases). Germline V lookup: CDR1 SQVTM, CDR2 ANQGSEA. Trimming stripped 3 bases from V and 6 bases from J, with 11 bases between. This CDR3 is 13 amino acids long. The CDR3 nucleotides are TGCAGCGTTGACCTGGAGGGGTATGAAAAACTGTTTTTT. Encoded protein: CSVDLEGYEKLFF.

The V and J genes are TRBV6-5 and TRBJ2-7; 10 bases are a match to TRBD1. The CDR3 extends over 16 amino acids. V gave up 2 bases and J gave up 4 bases; unmatched junction bases: 8. Germline V gene sequence: CDR1 MNHEY, CDR2 SVGAGI. CDR3 region: CASSYRRTGGRYEQYF. CDR3 sequence (DNA): TGTGCCAGCAGTTACCGTAGGACAGGGGGGAGGTACGAGCAGTACTTC.

This clone is labeled medium-sized. The rearrangement links TRBV27 to TRBJ2-1; D is uncertain. Trimming stripped 4 bases from V and 7 bases from J, with 11 bases between. CDR1 is MNHEY and CDR2 is SMNVEV in the germline V gene (reference sequence). The CDR3 loop spans 13 amino acids. The CDR3 spells CASSSTAENEQFF. The CDR3 DNA is TGTGCCAGCAGTTCCACGGCGGAAAATGAGCAGTTCTTC.

This clone has only a few counts. The CDR3 DNA follows: TGTGCCAGCAGTGAAGGACAGGCGTATGATCAGCCCCAGCATTTT. Translated: CASSEGQAYDQPQHF. The rearrangement links TRBV6-1 to TRBJ1-5; possibly TRBD1 for D (6 bases). The germline V gene encodes CDR1 MNHNS and CDR2 SASEGT. The CDR3 covers 15 residues. The germline V and J ends were trimmed by 1 base and 5 bases, with 12 bases remaining between them.

The count of this clone is one. V usage is TRBV6-5 and J usage is TRBJ1-2, with a possible D match to TRBD1 (6 bases). The CDR3 has 11 residues. From germline, CDR1 is MNHEY and CDR2 SVGAGI. The V end lost 6 bases, the J end lost 10 bases, and 12 bases lay between the germline ends. The CDR3 spells CASSDRITYTF. The CDR3 DNA reads as TGTGCCAGCAGCGACAGGATCACCTACACCTTC.